This T cell receptor (beta chain) was recorded in a study of cytomegalovirus exposure and HLA in healthy donors. Across the whole study: Out of 150 million to 200 million T cells, an earlier analysis found fewer than 140 million unique TCR beta sequences in total.

When sampled, the donors appeared nominally healthy, though they likely had unrecorded immune exposures. General observations from the study: A later analysis reportedly found fewer N-insertions in an Asian-associated ancestry cluster than the approximately 700-donor mean. Cytomegalovirus-associated status was assigned to approximately 160 TCR beta chains.

PCR used 60 Vbeta primers and 13 Jbeta primers. The repertoire was sequenced with immunoSEQ multiplex PCR; TCRdb's copy has only in-frame clones and lacks some. The sample shows 180,000 or so clones, 65% to 85% of them seen only once. V shed 6 bases, J shed 2 bases, and the junction held 6 bases outside the gene matches. The germline V gene encodes CDR1 WNHNN and CDR2 SYGVQD (reference sequence). The CDR3 extends over 15 amino acids. On this clone itself: Antigen specificity is unknown.

Sequences were obtained from PBMCs. This chain uses TRBV10-1 with TRBJ2-1; 8 bases match TRBD2. The receptor comes from a girl aged 10-17 years in good health and CMV-seropositive. CDR3 in amino acids: CASSPTGGPYNEQFF. For the CDR3, the DNA is TGCGCCAGCAGCCCCACGGGAGGGCCCTACAATGAGCAGTTCTTC.